The 3 T cell receptor beta chains presented below share a single source sample, sequenced in a study of T cells after somatic rescue of genetic block. Clones were read by immunoSEQ multiplex PCR, and TCRdb kept only the in-frame ones, dropping some. The table includes roughly 110,000 clones, 80% to 95% detected once. The sample comprised peripheral blood mononuclear cells (PBMCs). The receptors originated from a woman aged 18-30 years.

The chain employs TRBV2 and TRBJ1-2; D is undetermined. From germline, CDR1 is SNHLY and CDR2 FYNNEI. V was trimmed by 3 bases and J by 6 bases, leaving 14 bases between them. This CDR3 comprises 14 residues. This CDR3 reads CASSEQASGHGYTF. Written as DNA, the CDR3 is TGTGCCAGCAGTGAGCAGGCCTCGGGCCATGGCTACACCTTC.

This clone was seen a single time. The chain combines TRBV25-1 with TRBJ1-1, with a possible D match to TRBD1 (6 bases). Germline V gene sequence: CDR1 MGHDK, CDR2 SYGVNS. V was cut by 2 bases and J by 3 bases, with 16 bases left in between. There are 16 residues in the CDR3. The CDR3 spells CASSEGGGGRYTEAFF. Here the CDR3 DNA reads TGTGCCAGCAGTGAAGGGGGAGGGGGTCGGTACACTGAAGCTTTCTTT.

The chain is built from TRBV7-9 and TRBJ2-2, with D perhaps TRBD2 (5 bases). Trimming left V 2 bases short and J 0 bases short, with 10 bases between. The CDR3 totals 16 residues. CDR1 is SEHNR and CDR2 is FQNEAQ in the germline V gene (reference sequence). The CDR3 region has the DNA TGTGCCAGCAGCTTAACGTCGGGGTCGAACACCGGGGAGCTGTTTTTT. This codes for CASSLTSGSNTGELFF.